This record looks at one T cell receptor (beta chain) sequence and its context. This CDR3 has 14 amino acids. Germline CDR1 reads LGHDT; CDR2 reads YNNKEL (reference sequence). V trimming: 5 bases; J trimming: 5 bases; junction bases outside the gene matches: 4. This entry belongs to a study of blood T cell repertoires in COVID-19. Study background: The origin of the acute and convalescent COVID-19 samples was the United States, Italy and Spain. Nucleic acid was either cDNA or gDNA, and it came from T cells, B-cell-depleted T cells, or PBMCs.

The authors' processing: Estimation of nucleated cell counts relied on the amplification of reference gene primers. Here immunoSEQ multiplex PCR was the method, and the copy in TCRdb shows in-frame clones only, minus some. V and J calls and clone size are given by that table; D and trimming were obtained from the DNA. The sample yields tens of thousands of clones, about 76% seen once. Sequencing was done on a sample of peripheral blood. The chain joins TRBV3-1 (or the pseudogene TRBV3-2) to TRBJ2-5; 11 nucleotides line up with TRBD2. The source of this sequence is a human donor with active or convalescent COVID-19. The donor label of this sample is uncertain. The CDR3 region is CASSDSGRGETQYF. Written as DNA, the CDR3 is TGTGCCAGCAGCGATAGCGGGAGGGGTGAGACCCAGTACTTC.